This T cell receptor (beta chain) was obtained from a study of blood T cell repertoires in COVID-19. Study-level background: Both acute and convalescent COVID-19 samples were obtained from the United States, Italy and Spain.

Authors' analysis steps: Amplification with reference gene primers provided the estimates of nucleated cell counts. Libraries were prepared by immunoSEQ multiplex PCR; TCRdb keeps only in-frame clonotypes and omits some of them. That table gives V, J and clone size, and the DNA gave D and trimming. The sample lists about 73,000 clones, roughly 88% occurring once. J lost 7 bases, V lost 0 bases, and 0 bases had no gene match. Germline V gene sequence: CDR1 SGHRS, CDR2 YFSETQ. The CDR3 has 13 residues. The chain recombines TRBV5-1 with TRBJ2-2; TRBD2 agrees at 7 bases. The source material was peripheral blood. This TCR was sampled from a man of 80 years or more with active or convalescent COVID-19. This CDR3 is CASSLGGGGELFF. The CDR3, as DNA: TGCGCCAGCAGCTTGGGCGGGGGCGGGGAGCTGTTTTTT.